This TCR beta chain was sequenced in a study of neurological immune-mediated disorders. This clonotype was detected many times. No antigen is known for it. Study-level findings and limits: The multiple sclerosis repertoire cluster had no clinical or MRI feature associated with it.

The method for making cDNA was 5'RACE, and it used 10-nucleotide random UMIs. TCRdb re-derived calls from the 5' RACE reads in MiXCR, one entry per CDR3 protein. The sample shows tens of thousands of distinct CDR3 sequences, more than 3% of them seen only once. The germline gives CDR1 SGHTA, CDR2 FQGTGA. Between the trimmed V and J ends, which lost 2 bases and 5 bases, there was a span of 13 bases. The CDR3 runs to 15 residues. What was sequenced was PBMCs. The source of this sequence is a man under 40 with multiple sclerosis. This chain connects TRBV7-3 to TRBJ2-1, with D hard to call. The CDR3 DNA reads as TGTGCCAGCAGCTTAGCACCATCATATAACAATGAGCAGTTCTTC. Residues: CASSLAPSYNNEQFF.